This passage covers 5 T cell receptor beta chains from one sample sequenced in a study of shared T cell receptors in the human thymus (dated by TCRdb to the early 2020s). The method was the immunoSEQ multiplex PCR assay. The source is immuneACCESS, and TCRdb retained only in-frame sequences with V and J called. Part of the clones is not carried over; for the studies checked, unresolved V genes explain less than half of this, and the remainder is unexplained. The sample includes some 720,000 clones, with 85% to 90% observed a single time. 0.008% to 0.011% of the sample lies in the top ten. The sample also formed part of further work on human thymus T cells.

The sequenced material came from thymocytes. Receptors were obtained from a boy under three years old with a congenital heart defect. Donor details come from another sample of the same person, matched by shared clones.

This chain links TRBV7-9 with TRBJ2-7; no firm D call. V shed 5 bases and J shed 2 bases, with 16 bases lying between them. CDR1 and CDR2 (germline): SEHNR, FQNEAQ (reference sequence). The CDR3 has 15 amino acids. CDR3 protein: CASSGWPGSPYEQYF. The CDR3 bases are TGTGCCAGCAGCGGATGGCCCGGGTCACCCTACGAGCAGTACTTC.

The rearrangement joins TRBV7-9 to TRBJ2-1; D is ambiguous. The CDR3 totals 12 residues. Germline V gives CDR1 SEHNR, CDR2 FQNEAQ (reference sequence). V was clipped by 0 bases and J by 10 bases, with 7 bases between them. CDR3 bases: TGTGCCAGCAGCTTAGCAAGAGCGGAGCAGTTCTTC. This encodes CASSLARAEQFF.

The chain recombines TRBV7-6 with TRBJ2-3; weak D call: TRBD1 (5 bases). Trimming left V 5 bases short and J 4 bases short, with 16 bases between. CDR1 and CDR2 (germline): SGHVS, FNYEAQ. CDR3 size: 15 residues. The CDR3 DNA sequence: TGTGCCAGCAGCACAGGCAGGGTCAGATCAGATACGCAGTATTTT. Its translation is CASSTGRVRSDTQYF.

The chain carries TRBV13 and TRBJ2-7, with 7 positions matching TRBD1. CDR3 length equals 14 residues. V shed 5 bases, J shed 7 bases, and the junction held 11 bases outside the gene matches. CDR1 and CDR2 from the germline V gene are PRHDT and FYEKMQ (reference sequence). CDR3 sequence: CASSPHRGPGEQYF. CDR3 coding DNA: TGTGCCAGCAGCCCCCACAGGGGACCTGGGGAGCAGTACTTC.

V usage is TRBV27 and J usage is TRBJ1-1; D may be TRBD1 (5 bases). Germline-derived CDR1 and CDR2 are MNHEY and SMNVEV (reference sequence). CDR3 length: 14 amino acids. V gave up 2 bases and J gave up 6 bases, with 13 bases separating them. In nucleotides, the CDR3 is TGTGCCAGCAGTTTAGGGGGGAAGGGCTCTGAAGCTTTCTTT. Residues: CASSLGGKGSEAFF.